This passage covers 21 T cell receptor beta chains from one sample sequenced in a study of T cell repertoires in cytomegalovirus infection. TCRdb used MiXCR to reprocess the reads, holding one entry per CDR3 protein. The data contain a few hundred thousand distinct CDR3 sequences, around a tenth of them seen just once; the ten biggest clones take up roughly 4%. The sequenced material came from PBMCs. These receptors originate from a human donor in good health (CMV status not recorded). Some clones in this sample may be carry-over from other donors' samples.

This clonotype was counted many times. The CDR3 DNA reads as TGCAGTGCGAGGCTTTCAGGCTATGGCTACACCTTC. Protein product: CSARLSGYGYTF. The chain carries TRBV20-1 and TRBJ1-2, with D unclear. Trimming stripped 6 bases from V and 4 bases from J, with 12 bases between. CDR1 and CDR2 (germline): DFQATT, SNEGSKA (reference sequence). This CDR3 spans 12 amino acids.

The V gene is TRBV27, the J gene TRBJ2-7; 10 positions match TRBD2. The CDR3 totals 15 residues. V lost 4 bases and J lost 2; bases outside the gene matches: 5. Germline CDR1 reads MNHEY; CDR2 reads SMNVEV (reference sequence). The CDR3 region has the DNA TGTGCCAGCAGTTCGAAGCGGGGGGGTCCCTACGAGCAGTACTTC. Its translation: CASSSKRGGPYEQYF.

This clonotype appeared many times. The gene calls are TRBV7-8 and TRBJ2-5, with 8 bases lining up with TRBD2. From germline, CDR1 is SGHVS and CDR2 FQNEAQ. V gave up 4 bases and J gave up 5 bases; unmatched junction bases: 9. CDR3 size: 15 residues. The CDR3 spells CASSSREGQGETQYF. For the CDR3, the DNA is TGTGCCAGCAGCTCCCGGGAGGGCCAGGGGGAGACCCAGTACTTC.

This clonotype has a count of ten or more. The genes are TRBV7-9 and TRBJ1-4; the match to TRBD1 covers 7 bases. The CDR3 sequence is 15 residues long. Germline V gene lookup returns CDR1 SEHNR and CDR2 FQNEAQ (reference sequence). J was trimmed by 7 bases and V by 8 bases; bases with no gene match: 13. CDR3 region: CASAKRQGQGEKLFF. The CDR3 DNA sequence: TGTGCCAGCGCCAAGAGACAGGGCCAGGGTGAAAAACTGTTTTTT.

There are many counts of this clonotype. The chain couples TRBV6-1 to TRBJ2-7; 11 bases map to TRBD2. Germline assignment: CDR1 MNHNS and CDR2 SASEGT. Trimming cost V 5 bases and J 3 bases; bases outside gene matches: 6. The CDR3 contains 15 residues. The CDR3 is CASSLTSGGRYEQYF. The CDR3, as DNA: TGTGCCAGCAGTTTAACTAGCGGGGGACGCTACGAGCAGTACTTC.

The chain couples TRBV27 to TRBJ1-4; D ambiguous. With 5 bases removed from V and 2 bases from J, the gap between germline ends came to 9 bases. CDR3 length: 14 residues. Germline V gives CDR1 MNHEY, CDR2 SMNVEV (reference sequence). The CDR3 protein is CASSAYGTNEKLFF. DNA for the CDR3: TGTGCCAGCAGTGCTTACGGGACTAATGAAAAACTGTTTTTT.

Only a few counts were recorded for this clonotype. The V and J genes are TRBV30 and TRBJ2-1, with TRBD1 as a possible D gene (6 bases). The CDR3 sequence is 15 residues long. Germline lookup yields CDR1 GTSNPN and CDR2 SVGIG (reference sequence). V lost 5 bases, J lost 2 bases, and 16 bases lay in between. The DNA of the CDR3 is TGTGCCTGGGATTTAGCAGGGACACCCTACAATGAGCAGTTCTTC. Protein: CAWDLAGTPYNEQFF.

This clonotype was counted ten times or more. The chain recombines TRBV12-3 or TRBV12-4 with TRBJ2-3; 7 bases match TRBD2. J gave up 3 bases and V 8 bases, and 5 bases lay outside the gene matches. CDR3 length equals 13 residues. Here the CDR3 reads CASEASGTDTQYF. The CDR3 DNA follows: TGTGCCAGCGAAGCTAGCGGTACAGATACGCAGTATTTT.

This clonotype was counted at least ten times. V usage is TRBV20-1 and J usage is TRBJ1-4, with D uncertain. Germline CDR1 DFQATT, CDR2 SNEGSKA (reference sequence). The CDR3 totals 13 residues. Trimming took 3 bases from V and 8 from J, leaving 13 bases between them. CDR3 sequence reads: CSARARATEKLFF. The CDR3, as DNA: TGCAGTGCTAGGGCCCGGGCCACGGAAAAACTGTTTTTT.

This clonotype has only a few counts. The V and J genes are TRBV6-2 or TRBV6-3 and TRBJ2-4; 10 nucleotides align to TRBD1. The V gene end was trimmed by 0 bases and the J gene end by 7 bases; junction bases not matched to a gene: 6. Germline V lookup: CDR1 MNHEY, CDR2 SVGEGT. This CDR3 has 16 residues. Here the CDR3 reads CASSYSGQGRGNIQYF. The CDR3, as DNA: TGTGCCAGCAGTTACTCGGGACAGGGGAGGGGGAACATTCAGTACTTC.

The gene calls are TRBV12-3 or TRBV12-4 and TRBJ2-2, with 9 nucleotides matching TRBD2. V gave up 5 bases and J gave up 5 bases; unmatched junction bases: 9. The CDR3 is made up of 16 amino acids. CDR3: CASSPITSGWTGELFF. CDR3 sequence (DNA): TGTGCCAGCAGTCCTATAACTAGCGGGTGGACCGGGGAGCTGTTTTTT.

The gene calls are TRBV12-3 or TRBV12-4 and TRBJ2-5; no clear D. Trimming took 7 bases from V and 5 from J, leaving 14 bases between them. CDR3 length: 13 residues. CDR3 nucleotides: TGTGCCAGCACCGTTTTCAGCGCCGAGACCCAGTACTTC. Its protein is CASTVFSAETQYF.

The rearrangement links TRBV20-1 to TRBJ1-5, with TRBD1 matching 7 bases. The V gene end was trimmed by 5 bases and the J gene end by 0 bases; junction bases not matched to a gene: 10. The CDR3 runs to 16 residues. CDR1 is DFQATT, CDR2 SNEGSKA, per germline (reference sequence). The chain's CDR3 is CSAPRGATDSNQPQHF. The CDR3 nucleotides are TGCAGTGCTCCCAGGGGGGCGACAGATAGCAATCAGCCCCAGCATTTT.

The sample holds a few counts of this clonotype. The rearrangement joins TRBV27 to TRBJ2-5; TRBD1 is a possible D gene (8 bases). This CDR3 comprises 15 residues. Trimming removed 4 bases at V and 3 bases at J, with 15 bases between. The germline CDR1 and CDR2 sequences are MNHEY and SMNVEV (reference sequence). CDR3 DNA: TGTGCCAGCAGTTCCCGACAGGGGAGGGAAGAGACCCAGTACTTC. Amino acid sequence: CASSSRQGREETQYF.

On this clonotype: The junction departs from germline at one end; a sequencing error may be responsible. The chain has TRBV4-1 and TRBJ2-7; 9 bases line up with TRBD1. Germline CDR1 and CDR2: MGHRA and YSYEKL. The CDR3 runs 15 residues. The CDR3 region is CAISQDLGQGHQQYF. The DNA of the CDR3 is TGTGCCATCAGCCAAGATTTGGGACAGGGACATCAGCAGTACTTC.

Points on this clonotype: Lacking the conserved final phenylalanine or tryptophan, this CDR3 likely reflects a read error. The genes are TRBV19 and TRBJ1-1; D call uncertain. The V gene lost 6 bases and the J gene lost 6 bases, with 14 bases spanning the gap. Germline lookup yields CDR1 LNHDA and CDR2 SQIVND (reference sequence). The length of the CDR3 is 13 residues. CDR3 amino acids: CASSVRATAEAFL. CDR3 DNA sequence: TGTGCCAGTAGCGTGCGGGCAACTGCTGAAGCTTTCTTA.

The genes are TRBV3-1 and TRBJ2-5; 8 bases line up with TRBD2. Germline values: CDR1 LGHDT, CDR2 YNNKEL (reference sequence). This CDR3 is 14 amino acids long. The V segment lost 4 bases and the J segment 3 bases; nucleotides outside the gene matches: 4. The CDR3, as DNA: TGTGCCAGCAGCCCGACTAGCGCCAAAGAGACCCAGTACTTC. Translation gives CASSPTSAKETQYF.

This clonotype occurred many times. This chain joins TRBV7-9 and TRBJ2-2; D call uncertain. Germline assignment: CDR1 SEHNR and CDR2 FQNEAQ (reference sequence). The CDR3 consists of 15 residues. Trimming stripped 3 bases from V and 0 bases from J, with 8 bases between. The CDR3 is CASSFQATNTGELFF. In DNA, the CDR3 is TGTGCCAGCAGCTTTCAGGCTACGAACACCGGGGAGCTGTTTTTT.

This clonotype was counted many times. The CDR3 nucleotides are TGTGCCAGCAGTTTGGGTGGTAGAGAAAAACTGTTTTTT. Its translation is CASSLGGREKLFF. The chain links TRBV12-3 or TRBV12-4 to TRBJ1-4; D is unclear. The CDR3 is made up of 13 amino acids. Deletions cut 3 bases from V and 8 bases from J, with 10 bases between.

Ten or more counts support this clonotype. Here the CDR3 reads CASSSGGGEHTEAFF. The DNA of the CDR3 is TGTGCCAGCAGCTCCGGCGGGGGGGAACACACTGAAGCTTTCTTT. V usage is TRBV5-5 and J usage is TRBJ1-1; TRBD1 might be the D (5 bases). V lost 3 bases and J 3 bases, leaving 15 bases between the germline ends. This CDR3 is built from 15 residues. Germline values: CDR1 SGHKS, CDR2 YYEKEE (reference sequence).

This clonotype came up many times. The chain carries TRBV7-2 and TRBJ2-1; 8 bases map to TRBD1. Trimming removed 5 bases from V and 4 bases from J; junction bases left unmatched: 1. The germline CDR1 and CDR2 sequences are SGHTA and FQGNSA. This CDR3 has 13 residues. Here the CDR3 DNA reads TGTGCCAGCAGCGGACAGGGTTACAATGAGCAGTTCTTC. Protein sequence: CASSGQGYNEQFF.